The 2 T cell receptor beta chains below all came from one sample that was sequenced in a study of technical replicates of blood from a handful of donors. Libraries were prepared by immunoSEQ multiplex PCR; TCRdb keeps only in-frame clonotypes and omits some of them. The sample lists more than 65,000 clones; around 94% were seen once. Material: T cells isolated from PBMCs. The receptor set was obtained from a human donor in good health.

V and J are TRBV7-2 and TRBJ2-7; D remains unclear. The V end lost 0 bases, the J end lost 3 bases, and 12 bases lay between the germline ends. CDR1 and CDR2 from the germline V gene are SGHTA and FQGNSA. This CDR3 is built from 15 residues. The CDR3, as DNA: TGTGCCAGCAGCTTAGCCAGTCAGTCTCTCTACGAGCAGTACTTC. Translating it yields CASSLASQSLYEQYF. Combining the CDR3 with reference TRBV7-2 and TRBJ2-7 gives the whole variable domain GAGVSQSPSNKVTEKGKDVELRCDPISGHTALYWYRQSLGQGLEFLIYFQGNSAPDKSGLPSDRFSAERTGGSVSTLTIQRTQQEDSAVYLCASSLASQSLYEQYFGPGTRLTVT.

The V call is TRBV6-5, the J call TRBJ1-5, with TRBD1 matching 8 bases. Germline V gene sequence: CDR1 MNHEY, CDR2 SVGAGI. The CDR3 spans 15 residues. The V gene end was trimmed by 6 bases and the J gene end by 6 bases; junction bases not matched to a gene: 10. CDR3 DNA: TGTGCCAGCAGCAAGGACAGGGCGTACCCTCAGCCCCAGCATTTT. This encodes CASSKDRAYPQPQHF.